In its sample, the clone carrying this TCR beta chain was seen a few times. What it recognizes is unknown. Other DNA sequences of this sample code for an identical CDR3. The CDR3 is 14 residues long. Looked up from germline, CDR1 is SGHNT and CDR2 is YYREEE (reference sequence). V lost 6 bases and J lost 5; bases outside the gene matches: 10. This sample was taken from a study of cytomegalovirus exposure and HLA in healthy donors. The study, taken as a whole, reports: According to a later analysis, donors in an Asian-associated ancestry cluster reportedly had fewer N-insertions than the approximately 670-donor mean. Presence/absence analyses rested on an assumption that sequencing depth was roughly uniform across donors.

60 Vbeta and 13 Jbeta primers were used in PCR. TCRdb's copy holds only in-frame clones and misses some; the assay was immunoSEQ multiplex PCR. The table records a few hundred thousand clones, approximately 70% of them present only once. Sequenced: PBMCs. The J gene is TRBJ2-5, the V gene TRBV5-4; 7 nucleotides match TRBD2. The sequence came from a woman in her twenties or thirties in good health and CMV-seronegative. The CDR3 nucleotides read TGTGCCAGCACGGTATTGGGGAGGGACGAGACCCAGTACTTC. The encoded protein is CASTVLGRDETQYF.